The 10 T cell receptor beta chains below were found in one sample sequenced in a study of vaccination and CD4 T cells after COVID-19. The sample's time point: late sampling 161 to 241 days after vaccination in three convalescent patients. Treatment defined: approximately nine-day PBMC culture with coronavirus spike peptide pools or control peptides (ViraFEST assay). Sequencing of cultured CD4+ T cell DNA used the Oncomine TCR Beta short-read assay. One entry per CDR3 protein results from TCRdb running MiXCR on the PCR reads. Among fewer than 30,000 distinct CDR3 sequences listed, around a third were seen once. These TCRs are of unknown antigen specificity. The sample consisted of CD4+ T cells from blood, cultured in vitro, taken about 7 months after SARS-CoV-2 vaccination. These receptors were obtained from a human donor who had recovered from COVID-19.

This rearrangement joins TRBV5-6 to TRBJ2-7; 11 bases agree with TRBD2. The trim removed 4 bases at V and 0 bases at J, leaving 6 bases unmatched. The CDR3 has 16 amino acids. Germline V gene lookup returns CDR1 SGHDT and CDR2 YYEEEE. The CDR3 sequence: CASSPGLAVTSYEQYF. CDR3 nucleotide sequence: TGTGCCAGCAGCCCGGGACTAGCGGTAACCTCCTACGAGCAGTACTTC.

This clonotype was counted a few times. The CDR3 region has the DNA TGCAGCGTTGAACGGGCCGCCAGCACAGATACGCAGTATTTT. Protein: CSVERAASTDTQYF. This chain links TRBV29-1 with TRBJ2-3; no clear D. V was clipped by 2 bases and J by 0 bases, with 9 bases between them. Germline values: CDR1 SQVTM, CDR2 ANQGSEA. The CDR3 totals 14 residues.

The table lists this clonotype with a few counts. This chain uses TRBV7-2 with TRBJ2-1, with 12 bases aligning to TRBD2. The length of the CDR3 is 16 residues. V trimming: 2 bases; J trimming: 7 bases; junction bases outside the gene matches: 6. Germline-derived CDR1 and CDR2 are SGHTA and FQGNSA. This chain's CDR3 is CASSLSGTSGRNEQFF. CDR3 in DNA: TGTGCCAGCAGCTTATCGGGTACTAGCGGGAGGAATGAGCAGTTCTTC.

The gene calls are TRBV24-1 and TRBJ1-2; TRBD1 matches at 7 bases. J lost 8 bases, V lost 4 bases, and 6 bases had no gene match. Germline CDR1 KGHDR, CDR2 SFDVKD. CDR3 size: 13 residues. CDR3 region: CATSEYDREGYTF. CDR3 bases: TGTGCCACCAGTGAATATGACAGGGAGGGCTACACCTTC.

This clonotype came up a few times. The chain carries TRBV7-9 and TRBJ2-1; D unresolved. The CDR3 runs 12 residues. CDR1 is SEHNR, CDR2 FQNEAQ, per germline (reference sequence). Trimming stripped 5 bases from V and 11 bases from J, with 13 bases between. The CDR3 bases are TGTGCCAGCAGCGGACGGATGGAGAAGCAGTTCTTC. This codes for CASSGRMEKQFF.

The table lists this clonotype with a count of one. The chain uses TRBV30 and TRBJ1-6; TRBD1 matches at 7 bases. Losses at the gene ends were 2 bases for V and 14 bases for J; bases not matched to a gene: 12. The germline V gene encodes CDR1 GTSNPN and CDR2 SVGIG (reference sequence). The CDR3 has 14 residues. The DNA of the CDR3 is TGTGCCTGGAGTCGAACAGGGGCAATCCCGGCCCTCCACTTT. Translating gives CAWSRTGAIPALHF.

This clonotype was counted a few times. V usage is TRBV7-6 and J usage is TRBJ1-6, with D maybe TRBD1 (6 bases). The V gene's germline CDR1 is SGHVS and CDR2 FNYEAQ. Trimming stripped 1 base from V and 7 bases from J, with 20 bases between. This CDR3 comprises 18 residues. The CDR3 region is CASSLDPATRGLNSPLHF. CDR3 coding DNA: TGTGCCAGCAGCTTAGACCCCGCCACGAGGGGGTTAAATTCACCCCTCCACTTT.

By share, this clonotype ranks as medium-sized. CDR3 nucleotide sequence: TGTGCCAGCAGCGGACAGGGCTATGGCTACACCTTC. Protein product: CASSGQGYGYTF. This rearrangement joins TRBV27 to TRBJ1-2; the match to TRBD1 covers 8 bases. Trimming removed 6 bases from V and 4 bases from J; junction bases left unmatched: 1. Germline V gene sequence: CDR1 MNHEY, CDR2 SMNVEV (reference sequence). CDR3 length equals 12 residues.

This chain uses TRBV25-1 with TRBJ2-3, with D unresolved. V lost 5 bases to trimming and J lost 6 bases, with 6 bases between them. Germline V CDR1 and CDR2: MGHDK, SYGVNS. The CDR3 loop spans 11 amino acids. The CDR3 reads CASSLSDTQYF. DNA for the CDR3: TGTGCCAGCAGTCTATCGGATACGCAGTATTTT.

The rearrangement joins TRBV19 to TRBJ2-7; D possibly corresponds to TRBD2 (6 bases). This CDR3 has 15 residues. With 2 bases removed from V and 6 bases from J, the gap between germline ends came to 17 bases. From germline, CDR1 is LNHDA and CDR2 SQIVND (reference sequence). For the CDR3, the DNA is TGTGCCAGTAGTATAAAGTGGGGGGTGAGGATCGAGCAGTACTTC. Its translation: CASSIKWGVRIEQYF.